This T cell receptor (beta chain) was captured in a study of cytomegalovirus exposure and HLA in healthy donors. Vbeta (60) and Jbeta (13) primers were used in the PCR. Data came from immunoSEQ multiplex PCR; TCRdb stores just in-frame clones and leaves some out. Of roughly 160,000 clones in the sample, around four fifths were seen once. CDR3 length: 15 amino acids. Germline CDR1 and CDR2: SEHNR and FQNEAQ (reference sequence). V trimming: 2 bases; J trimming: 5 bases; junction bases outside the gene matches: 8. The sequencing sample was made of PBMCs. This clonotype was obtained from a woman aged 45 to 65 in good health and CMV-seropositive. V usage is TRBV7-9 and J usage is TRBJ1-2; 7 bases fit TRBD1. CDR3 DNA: TGTGCCAGCAGCTTACAACAGGGGATAGGGTATGGCTACACCTTC. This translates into CASSLQQGIGYGYTF.